A single sample gave rise to the 4 T cell receptor beta chains below, sequenced in a study of CXCR3-negative and CXCR3-positive naive CD8 T cells. Study observations and caveats: The study found more hydrophobic TRB CDR3s in CXCR3-positive naive cells than in CXCR3-negative naive cells.

Via 5' RACE with UMI labels, TRB cDNA libraries were prepared. TCRdb reprocessed the 5' RACE reads and reports one entry per CDR3 protein, with no DNA. The repertoire table contains 150,000 or so distinct CDR3 sequences. These TCRs are of unknown antigen specificity. What was sequenced was naive CXCR3+ CD8+ T cells from blood. The subset was: CD45RO-CCR7+CD27+CD95- naive CD8+ T cells expressing CXCR3 (TNR3+). These receptors all come from a human donor in good health. Some clones in this sample may be carry-over from other donors' samples.

The chain carries TRBV7-6 and TRBJ2-5; TCRdb names TRBD2, which stays unverified in the absence of DNA. The CDR3 is 20 amino acids. Germline V gene lookup returns CDR1 SGHVS and CDR2 FNYEAQ. The CDR3 reads CASSSATGLAGAWYQETQYF.

The rearrangement links TRBV15 to TRBJ2-7; the D gene TCRdb calls, TRBD1, cannot be checked with no DNA. This CDR3 region has 15 residues. The V gene's germline CDR1 is LNHNV and CDR2 YYDKDF (reference sequence). CDR3: CATSRDRHGGNEQYF.

The CDR3 region is CASSIMGGTYNEQFF. This chain joins TRBV19 and TRBJ2-1; lacking DNA, the TRBD2 call made by TCRdb goes unchecked. Germline CDR1 is LNHDA and CDR2 is SQIVND (reference sequence). The CDR3 is made up of 15 amino acids.

This chain connects TRBV25-1 to TRBJ1-5; TCRdb outputs TRBD1, but without DNA this stays unchecked. The CDR3 sequence is 14 residues long. Per the germline V gene, CDR1 is MGHDK and CDR2 is SYGVNS. CDR3 loop: CASSGSGVDQHQHF.